This T cell receptor beta chain was sequenced in a study of shared clonotypes between healthy human individuals. Study-level information: CD4 naive and CD4 memory each took three plates per donor, while CD8 naive took two and CD8 memory one.

V lost 6 bases and J lost 8; bases outside the gene matches: 7. Germline V gives CDR1 SNHLY, CDR2 FYNNEI. This CDR3 is built from 13 residues. TCRdb keeps only in-frame clones here, not all; method: immunoSEQ multiplex PCR. The profile shows some 2,400,000 clones, under 97% of them singletons. With regard to this clone: What it binds is unknown.

Points from the study as a whole: Sorted-subset sequencing was shown by rarefaction to be incomplete despite large depth.

The clonotype was recovered from a man between 18 and 29 years old in good health. Material: naive CD4+ T cells sorted from blood. Subset described: CD45RA+ positively selected. The chain recombines TRBV2 with TRBJ2-4; 7 bases are a match to TRBD2. This CDR3 is CASSPLGGDIQYF. The CDR3 DNA reads TGTGCCAGCAGCCCATTGGGGGGGGACATTCAGTACTTC.